This T cell receptor beta chain was obtained from a study of OX40 agonist ivuxolimab in advanced cancers. Method: immunoSEQ multiplex PCR; TCRdb's copy keeps in-frame clones and lacks some. The table shows about 90,000 clones, with approximately 90% occurring only once. V was clipped by 6 bases and J by 5 bases; unmatched bases: 3. The CDR3 length is 12 residues. Per the germline V gene, CDR1 is KGHSH and CDR2 is LQKENI. Broader study findings: Dosing at 0.1 to 3.0 mg/kg was accompanied by clonal expansion of CD4+ and CD8+ blood T cells by week 6.

Notes on this clone: Antigen specificity is unknown.

Sequenced material: CD4+ or CD8+ T cells sorted from blood, taken in a trial of the OX40 agonist ivuxolimab. The receptor comes from an adult with an advanced solid tumor such as melanoma, head and neck, liver or kidney cancer. V is TRBV18 and J is TRBJ2-5, with 7 bases matching TRBD1. CDR3 nucleotides: TGTGCCAGCTCGCGACAGGGCGAGACCCAGTACTTC. It codes for CASSRQGETQYF.